The 28 T cell receptor beta chains below come from one sample, sequenced in a study of blood T cells in healthy people across ages. The second PCR ran roughly 6 to 11 cycles with a sample-barcoded 5' primer and J-beta primers. TCRdb reanalysed the 5' RACE reads using MiXCR and keeps one entry per CDR3 protein. The repertoire includes about 800,000 distinct CDR3 sequences, 25% of them detected once, and under 4.5% sits in the top ten. The data were also submitted as part of a second study, on T cells of mothers and their children.

Sequenced: blood. These receptors originate from a boy younger than 18 in good health.

The J gene is TRBJ2-5, the V gene TRBV7-9, with D perhaps assigned TRBD1 or TRBD2 (6 bases each). This CDR3 spans 14 amino acids. CDR1 and CDR2 from the germline V gene are SEHNR and FQNEAQ (reference sequence). The V gene lost 4 bases and the J gene lost 0 bases, with 9 bases spanning the gap. The CDR3 DNA reads as TGTGCCAGCAGCTCGGGGGCATACCAAGAGACCCAGTACTTC. Protein sequence: CASSSGAYQETQYF. The whole variable domain, filled in from reference TRBV7-9 and TRBJ2-5, reads DTGVSQNPRHKITKRGQNVTFRCDPISEHNRLYWYRQTLGQGPEFLTYFQNEAQLEKSRLLSDRFSAERPKGSFSTLEIQRTEQGDSAMYLCASSSGAYQETQYFGPGTRLLVL.

As for this clonotype: At one end the junction does not follow the germline gene, possibly because of a read error. This chain joins TRBV6-4 and TRBJ2-5, with 9 bases lining up with TRBD2. There are 13 residues in the CDR3. Germline loops: CDR1 MRHNA, CDR2 SNTAGT. The CDR3 loop is CASSDSPGTSILF. The CDR3 DNA reads TGTGCCAGCAGTGACAGCCCCGGGACTAGCATCCTCTTC.

J is TRBJ1-3 and V is TRBV29-1; no clear D gene. Trimming shortened V by 6 bases and J by 0 bases, and 9 bases separated the two germline ends. Germline V gene lookup returns CDR1 SQVTM and CDR2 ANQGSEA. This CDR3 has 13 amino acids. The CDR3 nucleotides are TGCAGCGTGCAGCTTTTCTCTGGAAACACCATATATTTT. This encodes CSVQLFSGNTIYF.

This clonotype has more than one count but fewer than ten. One end of the junction is discordant with germline, which a read error may explain. The rearrangement links TRBV28 to TRBJ2-7; D is ambiguous. The CDR3 loop spans 13 amino acids. Germline CDR1 is MDHEN and CDR2 is SYDVKM. CDR3 bases: TGTGCCAGCAGTTTAAGTGATAGCAACGAGCAGTGCTTC. This sequence encodes CASSLSDSNEQCF.

This clonotype was observed a handful of times. The V call is TRBV9, the J call TRBJ2-2; 8 bases align to TRBD2. CDR3 length: 15 amino acids. The junction had 3 bases not matched to a gene; V was cut back by 2 bases and J by 3 bases. CDR1 and CDR2 (germline): SGDLS, YYNGEE. CDR3 bases: TGTGCCAGCAGCGTTTATAGCGGGGACACCGGGGAGCTGTTTTTT. Translated: CASSVYSGDTGELFF.

J is TRBJ2-7 and V is TRBV24-1, with D perhaps TRBD1 (6 bases). CDR3 length: 14 residues. Germline CDR1 KGHDR, CDR2 SFDVKD. V dropped 3 bases and J dropped 2 bases, with 10 bases sitting between them. In DNA form, the CDR3 reads TGTGCCACCAGTGATCTGGACAGCCCCTACGAGCAGTACTTC. The encoded protein is CATSDLDSPYEQYF.

This chain joins TRBV29-1 and TRBJ2-4; perhaps TRBD1 as D (6 bases). Trimming stripped 6 bases from V and 2 bases from J, with 11 bases between. The V gene's germline CDR1 is SQVTM and CDR2 ANQGSEA. The CDR3 has 13 amino acids. In DNA, the CDR3 is TGCAGCGTCGACGACAGGACCAAAAACATTCAGTACTTC. It translates to CSVDDRTKNIQYF.

This clonotype appeared many times. The chain carries TRBV29-1 and TRBJ2-7, with 7 bases matching TRBD1. The CDR3 runs to 12 residues. Unmatched junction bases numbered 4, after V lost 4 bases and J lost 4 bases. From germline, CDR1 is SQVTM and CDR2 ANQGSEA. The DNA of the CDR3 is TGCAGCGTTGTGTACAGGGGTTACGAGCAGTACTTC. It encodes CSVVYRGYEQYF.

The V call is TRBV6-1, the J call TRBJ2-3; the match to TRBD2 covers 13 bases. Trimming at V came to 5 bases and at J to 2 bases, leaving 16 bases not matched to a gene. CDR1 and CDR2 (germline): MNHNS, SASEGT. The CDR3 covers 20 residues. CDR3 sequence reads: CASSRPGLAGDGGDTDTQYF. Written as DNA, the CDR3 is TGTGCCAGCAGTCGACCCGGACTAGCGGGAGATGGGGGCGACACAGATACGCAGTATTTT.

This clonotype occurred many times. The chain is built from TRBV7-9 and TRBJ1-5; D not certain. The germline gives CDR1 SEHNR, CDR2 FQNEAQ (reference sequence). This CDR3 spans 12 amino acids. The germline V and J ends were trimmed by 1 base and 7 bases, with 5 bases remaining between them. The CDR3 nucleotides are TGTGCCAGCAGCTTAGGGACCCAGCCCCAGCATTTT. Amino acids: CASSLGTQPQHF.

The CDR3 region has the DNA TGTGCCAGCAGCCCCTGGAGACCCGGGGGGATCCACAATGAGCAGTTCTTC. Translation gives CASSPWRPGGIHNEQFF. V gene TRBV9 combines with J gene TRBJ2-1; 7 bases fit TRBD2. Germline V gene data show CDR1 as SGDLS and CDR2 as YYNGEE. V shed 4 bases, J shed 5 bases, and the junction held 15 bases outside the gene matches. There are 17 residues in the CDR3.

Points on this clonotype: Its ends do not fully match the called genes, so a read error is possible. V is TRBV7-9 and J is TRBJ2-7, with D possibly matching TRBD1 (5 bases). Per germline, CDR1 SEHNR and CDR2 FQNEAQ (reference sequence). The CDR3 totals 15 residues. The CDR3 bases are TGCGCCAGCAGCCCAAAACAACAGGCGACCTACGAGCAGTACTTC. Translating gives CASSPKQQATYEQYF.

Many counts were recorded for this clonotype. The CDR3: CASSLGLADTQYF. The CDR3 nucleotides are TGCGCCAGCAGCTTGGGACTAGCGGATACGCAGTATTTT. This chain connects TRBV5-1 to TRBJ2-3; 8 nucleotides line up with TRBD2. The CDR3 covers 13 residues. V was pared by 0 bases and J by 6 bases, with 0 bases of the junction left unmatched. Germline CDR1 is SGHRS and CDR2 is YFSETQ.

The chain carries TRBV28 and TRBJ2-7; tentatively, D is TRBD1 or TRBD2 (5 bases each). The CDR3 has 18 residues. Germline CDR1 is MDHEN and CDR2 is SYDVKM. Trimming cost V 2 bases and J 0 bases, with 20 bases left between them. In nucleotides, the CDR3 is TGTGCCAGCAGTTTAATTCCGGGACCCAGCGTCTCCTCCTACGAGCAGTACTTC. Translating gives CASSLIPGPSVSSYEQYF.

V usage is TRBV6-5 and J usage is TRBJ2-5, with a tentative D call TRBD1 (6 bases). This CDR3 is built from 15 residues. V gave up 3 bases and J gave up 5 bases, with 16 bases separating them. Germline-derived CDR1 and CDR2 are MNHEY and SVGAGI. This CDR3 is CASSYSQGFYETQYF. DNA of the CDR3: TGTGCCAGCAGTTATTCACAGGGTTTTTATGAGACCCAGTACTTC.

This clonotype was observed a few times. V is TRBV10-3 and J is TRBJ1-2; 7 positions agree with TRBD1. Trimming removed 10 bases from V and 0 bases from J; junction bases left unmatched: 11. The CDR3 totals 15 residues. Germline assignment: CDR1 ENHRY and CDR2 SYGVKD. The CDR3 DNA is TGTGCCACCGGGGACAGAGCTACCTCTAACTATGGCTACACCTTC. As protein: CATGDRATSNYGYTF.

V usage is TRBV11-2 and J usage is TRBJ2-2; 8 nucleotides align to TRBD2. V was clipped by 2 bases and J by 0 bases; unmatched bases: 2. Germline V gene lookup returns CDR1 SGHAT and CDR2 FQNNGV. This CDR3 spans 16 amino acids. CDR3 loop: CASSLTSGSNTGELFF. The CDR3 nucleotides are TGTGCCAGCAGCTTAACTAGCGGCTCGAACACCGGGGAGCTGTTTTTT.

J is TRBJ2-4 and V is TRBV15, with 9 bases fitting TRBD1. V gave up 5 bases and J gave up 6 bases; unmatched junction bases: 5. The CDR3 has 14 amino acids. Germline CDR1 is LNHNV and CDR2 is YYDKDF (reference sequence). CDR3 in DNA: TGTGCCACCAGCTGGGACAGGGTCAGAAACATTCAGTACTTC. It codes for CATSWDRVRNIQYF. Full variable domain (outside the CDR3, taken from reference TRBV15 and TRBJ2-4): DAMVIQNPRYQVTQFGKPVTLSCSQTLNHNVMYWYQQKSSQAPKLLFHYYDKDFNNEADTPDNFQSRRPNTSFCFLDIRSPGLGDTAMYLCATSWDRVRNIQYFGAGTRLSVL.

This clonotype was seen a handful of times. J is TRBJ1-2 and V is TRBV4-3, with D perhaps TRBD1 (5 bases). The CDR3 has 16 residues. V lost 0 bases and J 3 bases, leaving 14 bases between the germline ends. Germline V CDR1 and CDR2: LGHNA, YSLEER. The DNA for the CDR3 is TGCGCCAGCAGCCAAGATGTGGGGCGCCTATACTATGGCTACACCTTC. This sequence encodes CASSQDVGRLYYGYTF.

The chain uses TRBV30 and TRBJ1-2, with D hard to call. The CDR3 is 11 amino acids. CDR1 is GTSNPN and CDR2 is SVGIG in the germline V gene (reference sequence). V was trimmed by 7 bases and J by 5 bases, leaving 11 bases between them. CDR3 protein: CASTLDYGYTF. As DNA, the CDR3 is TGTGCCTCAACTCTAGATTATGGCTACACCTTC.

V gene TRBV6-2 or TRBV6-3 combines with J gene TRBJ2-3, with a possible D match to TRBD2 (5 bases). CDR1 and CDR2 from the germline V gene are MNHEY and SVGEGT. This CDR3 region has 18 residues. Trimming cost V 4 bases and J 3 bases, with 23 bases left between them. CDR3 coding DNA: TGTGCCAGCAGTTTGTCAAGAGAGCGGTTTAGTTGGACAGATACGCAGTATTTT. Translation gives CASSLSRERFSWTDTQYF.

This clonotype was counted only a few times. V gene TRBV27 combines with J gene TRBJ2-3, with 8 nucleotides matching TRBD1. The germline CDR1 and CDR2 sequences are MNHEY and SMNVEV (reference sequence). There are 15 residues in the CDR3. J lost 5 bases, V lost 4 bases, and 8 bases had no gene match. CDR3 bases: TGTGCCAGCAGTTCCAGACAGGGGACCCGAGATACGCAGTATTTT. Translated, it gives CASSSRQGTRDTQYF.

The CDR3 nucleotides read TGTGCCAGCAGGGGACTAGCGGGATCCTACGAGCAGTACTTC. Translated: CASRGLAGSYEQYF. The V call is TRBV6-6, the J call TRBJ2-7; TRBD2 matches 13 bases. Germline V gives CDR1 MNHNY, CDR2 SVGAGI (reference sequence). The CDR3 consists of 14 residues. V lost 6 bases, J lost 1 base, and 0 bases stayed unmatched.

This clonotype was picked up a small number of times. The gene calls are TRBV18 and TRBJ2-1; a possible D gene is TRBD1 (5 bases). The CDR3 loop spans 14 amino acids. The germline V gene has CDR1 KGHSH and CDR2 LQKENI. The V end lost 6 bases, the J end lost 4 bases, and 13 bases lay between the germline ends. CDR3 DNA sequence: TGTGCCAGCTCGGAAAACAGGCCTTACAATGAGCAGTTCTTC. Translated, it gives CASSENRPYNEQFF.

The rearrangement joins TRBV27 to TRBJ2-5; 13 bases align to TRBD2. The end of the DNA is better explained by TRBJ2-7, so the J call may be wrong. CDR3 length equals 18 residues. The germline V gene has CDR1 MNHEY and CDR2 SMNVEV (reference sequence). CDR3 loop: CASSPSPTSGRSSYEQYF. The CDR3 DNA sequence: TGTGCCAGCAGCCCCAGCCCGACTAGCGGGAGGTCGTCCTACGAGCAGTACTTC.

The chain carries TRBV7-9 and TRBJ2-5; D is undetermined. This CDR3 region has 13 residues. From germline, CDR1 is SEHNR and CDR2 FQNEAQ (reference sequence). V dropped 4 bases and J dropped 2 bases, with 8 bases sitting between them. In DNA, the CDR3 is TGTGCCAGCAGCTACGTGAATCAAGAGACCCAGTACTTC. Amino acids: CASSYVNQETQYF.

The genes are TRBV29-1 and TRBJ2-7, with D perhaps matching TRBD2 (5 bases). The CDR3 extends over 14 amino acids. In germline, CDR1 is SQVTM, CDR2 ANQGSEA. V lost 2 bases to trimming and J lost 6 bases, with 17 bases between them. Written as DNA, the CDR3 is TGCAGCGTTGAAAAAACCTCTTTCCGGGGCGAGCAGTACTTC. Its translation is CSVEKTSFRGEQYF.

Only a few counts were recorded for this clonotype. This chain uses TRBV4-3 with TRBJ1-6; D not resolved. The germline gives CDR1 LGHNA, CDR2 YSLEER. V lost 0 bases, J lost 0 bases, and 9 bases lay in between. The CDR3 has 17 residues. CDR3 nucleotides: TGCGCCAGCAGCCAAGAGATCAGGAGCTCCTATAATTCACCCCTCCACTTT. It translates to CASSQEIRSSYNSPLHF.